A single sample gave rise to the 15 T cell receptor beta chains below, sequenced in a study of CD8+ T cells in alopecia areata (dated by TCRdb to between 2017 and 2018). The protocol used for the library was the immunoSEQ multiplex PCR assay. RNA was extracted from all samples and reverse transcribed into cDNA as template for TCR sequencing. As stored in TCRdb, this immuneACCESS dataset retains in-frame rearrangements with V and J assigned. A fraction of the clones does not appear; measured against another copy, unresolved V genes explain less than half of the discrepancy, and the remainder lacks a known reason. This sample gives about 150,000 clones in total; around 47% of them show up just once. Less than 8% of the sample lies in the top ten. Sequencing was carried out using CD4+ T cells sorted from blood. These receptor sequences come from a human donor with alopecia areata.

The chain couples TRBV6-5 to TRBJ2-7; D call uncertain. CDR3 length: 14 amino acids. The ends were cut back, 5 bases at V and 0 bases at J, with 11 bases in the middle. Germline V CDR1 and CDR2: MNHEY, SVGAGI. CDR3 sequence (DNA): TGTGCCAGCAGTCCCTTGCGCAGCTCCTACGAGCAGTACTTC. Protein product: CASSPLRSSYEQYF.

The chain carries TRBV11-1 and TRBJ2-1; no definite D call. The CDR3 totals 13 residues. The V gene lost 4 bases and the J gene lost 8 bases, with 12 bases spanning the gap. Germline V gene sequence: CDR1 SGHAT, CDR2 FQDESV (reference sequence). CDR3 nucleotide sequence: TGTGCCAGCAGCTCATTGGGTATTCATGAGCAGTTCTTC. Its translation: CASSSLGIHEQFF.

The rearrangement links TRBV6-1 to TRBJ2-1; tentative D call: TRBD2 (5 bases). The germline V and J ends were trimmed by 0 bases and 9 bases, with 18 bases remaining between them. CDR1 is MNHNS and CDR2 is SASEGT in the germline V gene. CDR3 length: 16 amino acids. The CDR3 loop reads CASSEAPWERRVEQFF. The CDR3 region has the DNA TGTGCCAGCAGTGAAGCGCCCTGGGAGCGGCGGGTTGAGCAGTTCTTC.

The chain joins TRBV2 to TRBJ2-4; no clear D. Germline CDR1 SNHLY, CDR2 FYNNEI. There are 13 residues in the CDR3. V shed 5 bases and J shed 2 bases, with 7 bases lying between them. CDR3 sequence (DNA): TGTGCCAGCAGTTTTAGTACCAAAAACATTCAGTACTTC. Translating it yields CASSFSTKNIQYF.

This clone was picked up a small number of times. The chain recombines TRBV28 with TRBJ2-7, with TRBD2 matching over 9 bases. With V trimmed by 7 bases and J by 4 bases, 11 bases remained unmatched. This CDR3 region has 15 residues. CDR1 is MDHEN and CDR2 is SYDVKM in the germline V gene. The CDR3 sequence: CASNSVREGRYEQYF. CDR3 DNA: TGTGCCAGCAACAGTGTGCGGGAGGGCCGGTACGAGCAGTACTTC.

This clone was recorded a few times. This chain connects TRBV29-1 to TRBJ2-1, with D uncertain. In germline, CDR1 is SQVTM, CDR2 ANQGSEA. With 5 bases removed from V and 7 bases from J, the gap between germline ends came to 6 bases. CDR3 length: 10 residues. Written as DNA, the CDR3 is TGCAGCGTTCTGCGGAATGAGCAGTTCTTC. Protein: CSVLRNEQFF.

The CDR3 here is CASSEISSYNEQFF. CDR3 sequence (DNA): TGTGCCAGCAGTGAAATTTCTAGCTACAATGAGCAGTTCTTC. The chain uses TRBV2 and TRBJ2-1; D unclear. Germline lookup yields CDR1 SNHLY and CDR2 FYNNEI. V was trimmed by 2 bases and J by 3 bases, leaving 8 bases between them. The CDR3 covers 14 residues.

The chain is built from TRBV30 and TRBJ1-5; perhaps TRBD1 as D (5 bases). CDR3 length: 14 residues. Germline V gene lookup returns CDR1 GTSNPN and CDR2 SVGIG (reference sequence). V dropped 3 bases and J dropped 0 bases, with 9 bases sitting between them. The CDR3 nucleotides read TGTGCCTGGAGCGGGGGTGGTAGCAATCAGCCCCAGCATTTT. It is translated as CAWSGGGSNQPQHF.

The chain couples TRBV30 to TRBJ1-2, with 10 bases identical to TRBD1. With V trimmed by 7 bases and J by 7 bases, 9 bases remained unmatched. This CDR3 has 13 residues. Germline loops: CDR1 GTSNPN, CDR2 SVGIG (reference sequence). The CDR3 DNA is TGTGCCTCTTTAGGGGACAGGGGAGCTGGCTACACCTTC. This translates into CASLGDRGAGYTF.

The chain is built from TRBV28 and TRBJ1-1, with 8 bases that match TRBD1. Germline values: CDR1 MDHEN, CDR2 SYDVKM. The CDR3 has 14 residues. V lost 8 bases, J lost 2 bases, and 7 bases stayed unmatched. CDR3 in amino acids: CASGNSGGNTEAFF. CDR3 in DNA: TGTGCCAGCGGAAATTCAGGGGGCAACACTGAAGCTTTCTTT.

The chain uses TRBV28 and TRBJ2-2, with unresolved D. CDR1 and CDR2 from the germline V gene are MDHEN and SYDVKM. The CDR3 has 13 residues. Deletions cut 5 bases from V and 3 bases from J, with 7 bases between. CDR3 coding DNA: TGTGCCAGCAGTCCAAAGTACACCGGGGAGCTGTTTTTT. Translation: CASSPKYTGELFF.

J is TRBJ2-7 and V is TRBV30; 7 bases agree with TRBD1. The CDR3 is 13 residues long. Trimming took 5 bases from V and 7 from J; bases not matched to a gene: 11. Germline V gene data show CDR1 as GTSNPN and CDR2 as SVGIG (reference sequence). CDR3 bases: TGTGCCTGGGCGACAGGGCTAAGGTCGGAGCAGTACTTC. This encodes CAWATGLRSEQYF. Looking up the rest from reference TRBV30 and TRBJ2-7 gives the full variable domain: SQTIHQWPATLVQPVGSPLSLECTVEGTSNPNLYWYRQAAGRGLQLLFYSVGIGQISSEVPQNLSASRPQDRQFILSSKKLLLSDSGFYLCAWATGLRSEQYFGPGTRLTVT.

This clone came up a few times. V usage is TRBV5-1 and J usage is TRBJ2-1; tentative D call: TRBD1 (6 bases). Germline loops: CDR1 SGHRS, CDR2 YFSETQ. V lost 4 bases to trimming and J lost 4 bases, with 18 bases between them. This CDR3 has 16 amino acids. CDR3 sequence (DNA): TGCGCCAGCAGCACCGGACAGATCAGCCCGTACAATGAGCAGTTCTTC. Protein: CASSTGQISPYNEQFF.

This chain links TRBV29-1 with TRBJ2-7; D is possibly TRBD1 (5 bases). CDR3 length: 13 amino acids. Looked up from germline, CDR1 is SQVTM and CDR2 is ANQGSEA. CDR3 sequence (DNA): TGCAGGGACCCCCTATGGCAGGGCTACGAGCAGTACTTC. Amino acids: CRDPLWQGYEQYF.

Only one count was recorded for this clone. The chain carries TRBV2 and TRBJ1-2; a weak D match, TRBD1 (5 bases). This CDR3 contains 13 residues. Between the trimmed V and J ends, which lost 6 bases and 0 bases, there was a span of 8 bases. The V gene's germline CDR1 is SNHLY and CDR2 FYNNEI. CDR3 sequence reads: CASRARANYGYTF. The CDR3 DNA reads TGTGCCAGCAGGGCCAGGGCTAACTATGGCTACACCTTC.